These T cell receptor beta chains were read from a single sample in a study of beta chain features in type 1 diabetes. Some clones are missing from TCRdb's copy, which holds only in-frame ones; the method was immunoSEQ multiplex PCR. The sample carries 640,000 or so clones, around an eighth recorded once. Sequencing input: naive CD4+ T cells from blood. The receptors were gathered from a man younger than 35 with type 1 diabetes. Each CDR3 is given with its conserved first and last residue. D genes are given only for firm matches. The size of a clone is reported for some rows only, either as once, few or many, or as a class for expanded clones.

j_call | d_call | clone_size | v_call | cdr3_aa | cdr3_nt
TRBJ2-3 | - | - | TRBV11-2 | CASSPIWGARTDTQYF | TGTGCCAGCAGCCCCATTTGGGGGGCACGCACAGATACGCAGTATTTT
TRBJ2-5 | - | - | TRBV29-1 | CSVDGPWGGETQYF | TGCAGCGTTGATGGACCGTGGGGTGGCGAGACCCAGTACTTC
TRBJ1-2 | TRBD1 | - | TRBV6-5 | CASSPRDRGSYTF | TGTGCCAGCAGTCCGAGGGACAGGGGGAGCTACACCTTC
TRBJ2-1 | TRBD2 | - | TRBV6-1 | CANSPSGGVNEQFF | TGTGCCAACTCCCCTAGCGGGGGGGTCAATGAGCAGTTCTTC
TRBJ1-4 | - | few | TRBV30 | CAWATRGRTNEKLFF | TGTGCCTGGGCGACGAGGGGGAGGACTAATGAAAAACTGTTTTTT
TRBJ2-7 | TRBD2 | - | TRBV30 | CAWSAGGSFYEQYF | TGTGCCTGGAGTGCGGGGGGTTCTTTCTACGAGCAGTACTTC
TRBJ1-1 | - | - | TRBV7-7 | CASSPINTEAFF | TGTGCTAGCAGCCCTATAAACACTGAAGCTTTCTTT
TRBJ2-1 | TRBD2 | few | TRBV5-4 | CASSAGTSGYNEQFF | TGTGCCAGCAGCGCCGGGACTAGCGGCTACAATGAGCAGTTCTTC
TRBJ2-5 | - | - | TRBV28 | CASSLGRRGSETQYF | TGTGCCAGCAGTTTGGGTAGAAGGGGATCAGAGACCCAGTACTTC
TRBJ2-2 | - | few | TRBV19 | CASKVVYANTGELFF | TGTGCCAGTAAGGTTGTTTACGCAAACACCGGGGAGCTGTTTTTT
TRBJ2-7 | - | - | TRBV30 | CAWSVMARNYEQYF | TGTGCCTGGAGTGTAATGGCGCGAAACTACGAGCAGTACTTC
TRBJ2-7 | TRBD2 | - | TRBV25-1 | CASSVTGEGEQYF | TGTGCCAGCAGTGTAACGGGGGAGGGCGAGCAGTACTTC
TRBJ2-1 | TRBD1 | - | TRBV5-8 | CASSEQRDRVPFF | TGTGCCAGCAGCGAACAGAGGGACAGGGTCCCGTTCTTC
TRBJ2-2 | - | - | TRBV7-8 | CASSLGPGELFF | TGTGCCAGCAGCTTAGGTCCCGGGGAGCTGTTTTTT
TRBJ1-2 | TRBD1 | - | TRBV25-1 | CASSPGQGAGGYTF | TGTGCCAGCAGTCCCGGACAGGGGGCCGGTGGCTACACCTTC
TRBJ1-6 | - | - | TRBV14 | CASSADLQKNSPLHF | TGTGCCAGCAGCGCGGACCTGCAGAAAAATTCACCCCTCCACTTT
TRBJ2-1 | TRBD2 | few | TRBV6-5 | CASSYQVGGAGEEQFF | TGTGCCAGCAGTTACCAGGTCGGGGGGGCGGGCGAAGAGCAGTTCTTC
TRBJ1-2 | - | - | TRBV5-1 | CASSQLQGGGYTF | TGCGCCAGCAGCCAGCTCCAGGGAGGTGGCTACACCTTC
TRBJ2-7 | - | few | TRBV28 | CASSFLGSYEQYF | TGTGCCAGCAGTTTCTTGGGGTCCTACGAGCAGTACTTC
TRBJ1-2 | TRBD1 | few | TRBV19 | CASRPGQGSGYTF | TGTGCCAGTAGACCGGGACAGGGGTCTGGCTACACCTTC
TRBJ1-2 | - | - | TRBV6-1 | CATGANYGYTF | TGTGCCACCGGGGCCAACTATGGCTACACCTTC
TRBJ1-2 | - | - | TRBV7-9 | CASSPTGVGGYTF | TGTGCCAGCAGCCCGACAGGAGTTGGTGGCTACACCTTC
TRBJ1-4 | - | few | TRBV12-5 | CASGPGSTATNEKLFF | TGTGCTAGTGGTCCCGGTTCAACCGCAACTAATGAAAAACTGTTTTTT
TRBJ2-7 | - | few | TRBV28 | CASSLVPDIISYEQYF | TGTGCCAGCAGTTTAGTCCCGGATATAATTTCCTACGAGCAGTACTTC
TRBJ1-6 | - | - | TRBV23-1 | CASSRQPNESNSPLHF | TGCGCCAGCAGTCGACAGCCGAATGAATCAAATTCACCCCTCCACTTT
TRBJ1-4 | - | few | TRBV13 | CASSSRLRPTNEKLFF | TGTGCCAGCAGCTCCCGCTTGCGCCCAACTAATGAAAAACTGTTTTTT
TRBJ1-1 | - | - | TRBV18 | CASSPSPLNTEAFF | TGTGCCAGCTCACCCTCCCCACTAAACACTGAAGCTTTCTTT
TRBJ2-3 | - | few | TRBV29-1 | CSVGNHRGTPTDTQYF | TGCAGCGTTGGAAACCACCGGGGGACCCCCACAGATACGCAGTATTTT
TRBJ2-7 | - | few | TRBV6-1 | CASRPQRNEQYF | TGTGCCAGCAGACCACAGAGGAACGAGCAGTACTTC
TRBJ1-1 | - | - | TRBV30 | CAWEGIAEAFF | TGTGCCTGGGAGGGGATCGCTGAAGCTTTCTTT
TRBJ2-7 | - | - | TRBV4-1 | CASSQAIGTYEQYF | TGCGCCAGCAGCCAGGCAATCGGGACCTACGAGCAGTACTTC
TRBJ1-4 | - | - | TRBV27 | CASSLSTSNEKLFF | TGTGCCAGCAGTTTAAGCACGTCTAATGAAAAACTGTTTTTT
TRBJ1-1 | - | few | TRBV2 | CASIEILGTEAFF | TGTGCCAGCATTGAAATCTTGGGGACTGAAGCTTTCTTT
TRBJ2-3 | - | few | TRBV6-5 | CASSTAGTQYF | TGTGCCAGCAGCACCGCCGGTACGCAGTATTTT
TRBJ1-1 | - | - | TRBV6-1 | CASSEAFF | TGTGCCAGCAGTGAAGCTTTCTTT
TRBJ1-1 | - | few | TRBV29-1 | CSVPRENTEAFF | TGCAGCGTGCCGCGGGAGAACACTGAAGCTTTCTTT
TRBJ1-2 | TRBD1 | - | TRBV10-3 | CAIGGQGADTF | TGTGCCATCGGGGGACAGGGGGCGGACACCTTC
TRBJ1-3 | - | few | TRBV18 | CASSLGTYNSGNTIYF | TGTGCCAGCTCACTCGGGACCTATAACTCTGGAAACACCATATATTTT
TRBJ1-2 | - | few | TRBV5-4 | CASSLARDPTYGYTF | TGTGCCAGCAGCTTGGCCAGGGACCCAACATATGGCTACACCTTC
TRBJ1-2 | - | few | TRBV7-8 | CASSFAAGVVDDYGYTF | TGTGCCAGCAGCTTTGCAGCCGGGGTGGTTGATGACTATGGCTACACCTTC
TRBJ1-6 | - | - | TRBV19 | CASSTAEASSYNSPLHF | TGTGCCAGTAGTACCGCGGAGGCCAGCTCCTATAATTCACCCCTCCACTTT
TRBJ2-6 | - | - | TRBV9 | CASSTRRSSGANVLTF | TGTGCCAGCAGCACGCGCAGGAGCTCTGGGGCCAACGTCCTGACTTTC
TRBJ1-5 | - | - | TRBV6-6 | CASTESGGNQPQHF | TGTGCCAGCACCGAATCCGGGGGCAATCAGCCCCAGCATTTT
TRBJ2-3 | - | few | TRBV7-8 | CASSLVPGITDTQYF | TGTGCCAGCAGCTTAGTGCCGGGCATCACAGATACGCAGTATTTT
TRBJ2-1 | TRBD2 | - | TRBV9 | CASSVATSGNNEQFF | TGTGCCAGCAGCGTAGCGACTAGCGGAAACAATGAGCAGTTCTTC
TRBJ2-1 | TRBD2 | - | TRBV30 | CAWSVLLTSGGHNEQFF | TGTGCCTGGAGTGTCCTCCTTACTAGCGGGGGGCACAATGAGCAGTTCTTC
TRBJ1-1 | - | few | TRBV29-1 | CSVEDLGVNTEAFF | TGCAGCGTTGAAGATTTGGGCGTGAACACTGAAGCTTTCTTT
TRBJ2-1 | TRBD2 | once | TRBV5-1 | CASSFLAGDEQFF | TGCGCCAGCAGCTTCTTAGCGGGGGATGAGCAGTTCTTC
TRBJ1-2 | TRBD1 | few | TRBV4-1 | CASSQPNRGRYGYTF | TGCGCCAGCAGCCAACCAAACAGGGGGAGGTATGGCTACACCTTC
TRBJ1-2 | - | few | TRBV4-1 | CASSQGQGYGYTF | TGCGCCAGCAGCCAAGGGCAGGGCTATGGCTACACCTTC
TRBJ1-2 | - | - | TRBV29-1 | CSVGGGQHNYGYTF | TGCAGCGTTGGGGGAGGACAACATAACTATGGCTACACCTTC
TRBJ2-7 | - | - | TRBV6-5 | CASRRLLSSYEQYF | TGTGCCAGCAGGAGACTGTTGAGCTCCTACGAGCAGTACTTC
TRBJ1-1 | - | - | TRBV9 | CASSVDLGAFF | TGTGCCAGCAGCGTAGATTTAGGAGCTTTCTTT
TRBJ2-1 | - | few | TRBV30 | CAWSVLAASSYNEQFF | TGTGCCTGGAGTGTATTGGCAGCGAGCTCCTACAATGAGCAGTTCTTC
TRBJ1-3 | - | - | TRBV30 | CAWTPDSGNTIYF | TGTGCCTGGACTCCAGACTCTGGAAACACCATATATTTT
TRBJ2-3 | TRBD2 | - | TRBV9 | CASSPRISGGLRTDTQYF | TGTGCCAGCAGCCCCCGGATTAGCGGGGGGCTCCGCACAGATACGCAGTATTTT
TRBJ1-5 | - | few | TRBV9 | CASSVGGMSNQPQHF | TGTGCCAGCAGCGTAGGAGGGATGAGCAATCAGCCCCAGCATTTT